The sequence of this TCR beta chain was determined in a study of immune evolution from preneoplasia to lung adenocarcinoma. General observations from the study: Top clone share appeared to fall from AAH through AIS, MIA, adenocarcinoma.

For this clone: Its antigen is unknown.

Germline loops: CDR1 KGHSH, CDR2 LQKENI. V lost 1 base and J lost 3, with 7 bases in between. CDR3 length: 14 residues. Generated by immunoSEQ multiplex PCR, the TCRdb table keeps only in-frame clones and is missing some. The repertoire includes some 41,000 clones, 70% to 80% of them detected once, and less than 6% sits in the top ten. The chain is built from TRBV18 and TRBJ2-1; possibly TRBD2 for D (6 bases). Sequenced input: FFPE invasive lung adenocarcinoma tissue. The TCR comes from a person between 55 and 69 years old with lung adenocarcinoma. The CDR3 DNA sequence: TGTGCCAGCTCACCACTGGGGGGCTACAATGAGCAGTTCTTC. It translates to CASSPLGGYNEQFF.